This T cell receptor (beta chain) derives from a study of identical twins. TCRdb called the 5' RACE reads again in MiXCR, with one record for every CDR3 protein. The sample lists 500,000 or so distinct CDR3 sequences, less than 25% occurring once. In germline, CDR1 is SGHDT, CDR2 YYEEEE. The CDR3 length is 14 residues. The V gene lost 0 bases and the J gene lost 0 bases, with 7 bases spanning the gap. This clonotype was picked up a small number of times. These data were also filed under a second study, of T cells expressing NK-cell markers. That study adds: Dominant NKG2C+ clonotypes accounted for roughly 1.0-7.0% of CD8+ T cells in over 5 donors.

The chain recombines TRBV5-6 with TRBJ2-7; tentative D call: TRBD1 (5 bases). This TCR derives from a woman between 18 and 29 years old in good health. Sequencing was carried out using CD4+ T cells sorted from blood. Written as DNA, the CDR3 is TGTGCCAGCAGCTTGGAGGGGCGCTCCTACGAGCAGTACTTC. This translates into CASSLEGRSYEQYF.